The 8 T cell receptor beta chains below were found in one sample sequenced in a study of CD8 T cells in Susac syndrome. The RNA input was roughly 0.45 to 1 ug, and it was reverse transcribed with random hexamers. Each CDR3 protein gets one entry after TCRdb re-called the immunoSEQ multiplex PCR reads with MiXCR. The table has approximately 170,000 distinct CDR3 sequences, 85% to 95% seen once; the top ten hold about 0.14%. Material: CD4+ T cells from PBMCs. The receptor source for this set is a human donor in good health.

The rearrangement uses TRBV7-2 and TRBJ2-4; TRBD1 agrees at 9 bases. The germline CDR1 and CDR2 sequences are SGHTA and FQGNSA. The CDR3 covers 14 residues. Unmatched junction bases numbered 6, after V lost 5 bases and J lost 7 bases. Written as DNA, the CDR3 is TGTGCCAGCAGCCCTACAGGGGGCGGGAACATTCAGTACTTC. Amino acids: CASSPTGGGNIQYF.

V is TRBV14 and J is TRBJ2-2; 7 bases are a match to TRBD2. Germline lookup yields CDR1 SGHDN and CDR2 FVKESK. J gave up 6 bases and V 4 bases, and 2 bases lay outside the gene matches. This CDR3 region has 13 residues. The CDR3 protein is CASSRLAAGELFF. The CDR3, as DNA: TGTGCCAGCAGCCGACTAGCCGCCGGGGAGCTGTTTTTT.

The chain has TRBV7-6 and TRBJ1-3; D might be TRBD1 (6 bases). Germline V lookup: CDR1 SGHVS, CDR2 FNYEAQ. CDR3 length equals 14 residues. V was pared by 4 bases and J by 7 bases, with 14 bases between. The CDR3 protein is CASSYQDSDNTIYF. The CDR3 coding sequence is TGTGCCAGCAGCTATCAGGACAGTGACAACACCATATATTTT.

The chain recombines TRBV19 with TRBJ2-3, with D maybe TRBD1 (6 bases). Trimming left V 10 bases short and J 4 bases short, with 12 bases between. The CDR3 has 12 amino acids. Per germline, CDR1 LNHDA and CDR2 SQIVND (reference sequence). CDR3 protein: CATRQASDTQYF. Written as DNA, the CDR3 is TGTGCCACCCGACAGGCGTCAGATACGCAGTATTTT.

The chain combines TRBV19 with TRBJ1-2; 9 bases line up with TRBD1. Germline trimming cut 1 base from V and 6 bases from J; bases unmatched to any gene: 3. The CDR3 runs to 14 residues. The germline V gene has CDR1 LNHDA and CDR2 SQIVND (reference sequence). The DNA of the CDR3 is TGTGCCAGTAGTATAGTTCGGACAGGGGATGGCTACACCTTC. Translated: CASSIVRTGDGYTF.

In DNA, the CDR3 is TGCAGTGCTAGAGATGGACTAGCGGGGAGTACGCAGTATTTT. Residues: CSARDGLAGSTQYF. The rearrangement links TRBV20-1 to TRBJ2-3, with 12 bases lining up with TRBD2. The V gene's germline CDR1 is DFQATT and CDR2 SNEGSKA (reference sequence). V lost 0 bases, J lost 8 bases, and 3 bases stayed unmatched. CDR3 size: 14 residues.

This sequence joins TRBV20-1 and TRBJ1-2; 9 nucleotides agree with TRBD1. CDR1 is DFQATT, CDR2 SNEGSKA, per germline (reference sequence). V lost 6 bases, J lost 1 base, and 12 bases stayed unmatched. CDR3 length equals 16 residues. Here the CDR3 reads CSARWTGAVFNYGYTF. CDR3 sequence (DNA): TGCAGTGCGCGATGGACAGGGGCCGTGTTTAACTATGGCTACACCTTC.

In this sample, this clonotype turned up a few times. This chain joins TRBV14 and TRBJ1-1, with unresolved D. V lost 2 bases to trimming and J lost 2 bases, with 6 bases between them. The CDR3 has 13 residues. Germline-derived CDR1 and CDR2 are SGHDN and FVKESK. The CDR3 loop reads CASSQQHNTEAFF. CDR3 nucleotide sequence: TGTGCCAGCAGCCAACAACACAACACTGAAGCTTTCTTT. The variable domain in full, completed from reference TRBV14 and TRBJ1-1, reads EAGVTQFPSHSVIEKGQTVTLRCDPISGHDNLYWYRRVMGKEIKFLLHFVKESKQDESGMPNNRFLAERTGGTYSTLKVQPAELEDSGVYFCASSQQHNTEAFFGQGTRLTVV.